The 5 T cell receptor beta chains below were found in one sample sequenced in a study of response to subunit inactivated influenza vaccine. TCRdb reprocessed the RT-PCR reads with MiXCR, giving one entry per CDR3 protein. Altogether 530,000 or so distinct CDR3 sequences are present, about 15% being singletons, with the ten largest covering around 10%. The sample consisted of PBMCs from blood, taken roughly 12 days after vaccination. The receptor source for this set is a man aged 45 to 65 who received an inactivated influenza vaccine.

Only a few counts were recorded for this clonotype. The V call is TRBV4-2, the J call TRBJ1-5; maybe TRBD1 (6 bases). Germline CDR1 LGHNA, CDR2 YNFKEQ. The CDR3 is 16 residues long. V lost 3 bases and J 0 bases, leaving 12 bases between the germline ends. The CDR3 here is CASSQGGRRSNQPQHF. CDR3 sequence (DNA): TGTGCCAGCAGCCAGGGGGGGCGACGTAGCAATCAGCCCCAGCATTTT.

This clonotype came up a few times. The V call is TRBV20-1, the J call TRBJ1-4; 9 bases line up with TRBD1. The V and J ends lost 5 bases and 5 bases, in that order; junction bases with no gene match: 3. The CDR3 loop spans 13 amino acids. Germline V lookup: CDR1 DFQATT, CDR2 SNEGSKA (reference sequence). CDR3 bases: TGCAGTGCTGCCGGGACAGGGAATGAAAAACTGTTTTTT. Protein: CSAAGTGNEKLFF.

The CDR3 nucleotides are TGTGCCAGCAGTTACGGGGGTCTGGGGAAAGGGGTGAACACTGAAGCTTTCTTT. Amino acids: CASSYGGLGKGVNTEAFF. This chain joins TRBV6-5 and TRBJ1-1; a possible D gene is TRBD1 (5 bases). Trimming shortened V by 2 bases and J by 0 bases, and 19 bases separated the two germline ends. In germline, CDR1 is MNHEY, CDR2 SVGAGI. The CDR3 covers 18 residues.

This clonotype showed up just a few times. This chain links TRBV10-2 with TRBJ2-2; the D gene is possibly TRBD1 (6 bases). V gave up 5 bases and J gave up 2 bases, with 12 bases separating them. Germline assignment: CDR1 WSHSY and CDR2 SAAADI. The CDR3 has 15 residues. CDR3 region: CASSSYGTNTGELFF. The CDR3 DNA sequence: TGCGCCAGCAGTTCCTACGGGACAAACACCGGGGAGCTGTTTTTT.

The table lists this clonotype with a few counts. The chain has TRBV10-2 and TRBJ2-3; the D call may be TRBD1 or TRBD2 (5 bases each). V was clipped by 3 bases and J by 4 bases, with 17 bases between them. The germline CDR1 and CDR2 sequences are WSHSY and SAAADI. The CDR3 has 16 residues. Here the CDR3 reads CASSDRIGAVSDTQYF. CDR3 DNA sequence: TGCGCCAGCAGTGATCGAATCGGGGCCGTATCAGATACGCAGTATTTT.